The entry that follows covers one TCR beta chain sequence. Its cognate antigen is unknown. The repertoire was sequenced with immunoSEQ multiplex PCR; TCRdb's copy has only in-frame clones and lacks some. The sample has under 110,000 clones; just over 90% are singletons. Trimming cost V 1 base and J 5 bases, with 14 bases left between them. The CDR3 totals 16 residues. Germline lookup yields CDR1 SGHAT and CDR2 FQNNGV. This sample is drawn from a study of T cell responses to AZD1222 COVID-19 vaccine. At the level of the study: Pooled in the analysis were second doses at about 4 or about 12 weeks. Whole-study results and caveats: Clonal diversity was possibly underestimated, and white British individuals and females predominated among donors. Reportedly, nearly half of unique spike TCRs recognized epitopes outside B.1.351/B.1.1.7 mutations.

The source material was peripheral blood, sampled on day 0 of AZD1222 vaccination. The sequence was obtained from an adult in good health. The chain employs TRBV11-2 and TRBJ2-2; D might be TRBD2 (7 bases). CDR3 amino acids: CASSLGLRGRTGELFF. DNA for the CDR3: TGTGCCAGCAGCTTAGGTCTGCGGGGGCGAACCGGGGAGCTGTTTTTT.